These 2 T cell receptor beta chains came from one sample sequenced in a study of blood T cell repertoires in COVID-19. Sequencing was performed with immunoSEQ multiplex PCR; in TCRdb, only in-frame clones are kept and a portion is missing. The repertoire holds a few hundred thousand clones, with 80% to 90% as singletons. The specimen sequenced was PBMCs or T cells enriched from blood (not recorded which). These receptors originate from a man younger than 35 who had recovered from COVID-19.

The rearrangement joins TRBV7-2 to TRBJ1-2; perhaps TRBD1 as D (5 bases). In germline, CDR1 is SGHTA, CDR2 FQGNSA. The CDR3 has 14 amino acids. Trimming pared 5 bases from V and 0 bases from J, leaving 10 bases between. The chain's CDR3 is CASSPGTANYGYTF. CDR3 nucleotides: TGTGCCAGCAGCCCAGGGACTGCTAACTATGGCTACACCTTC.

The rearrangement joins TRBV5-4 to TRBJ1-4; a possible D gene is TRBD1 (6 bases). The CDR3 is made up of 14 amino acids. Looked up from germline, CDR1 is SGHNT and CDR2 is YYREEE (reference sequence). Trimming stripped 4 bases from V and 0 bases from J, with 7 bases between. CDR3 amino acids: CASSRTATNEKLFF. The CDR3 bases are TGTGCCAGCAGCCGGACAGCAACTAATGAAAAACTGTTTTTT.